A single sample is the source of the 22 T cell receptor beta chains below, sequenced in a study of monozygotic twins with inflammatory bowel disease. With the 5' RACE reads reprocessed, TCRdb shows one record per CDR3 protein and no DNA. In all, the sample yields 330,000 or so distinct CDR3 sequences. Sequences were obtained from blood. The source of these receptors is a human donor with ulcerative colitis or Crohn's disease, or a healthy co-twin of an affected twin (not recorded which).

This chain connects TRBV20-1 to TRBJ2-1; TCRdb picks TRBD2, but there is no DNA to check that call. Germline CDR1 and CDR2: DFQATT and SNEGSKA (reference sequence). The CDR3 length is 15 residues. The CDR3 sequence: CSAGTSGPNRNEQFF.

The chain has TRBV5-5 and TRBJ2-1. The CDR3 extends over 12 amino acids. Germline CDR1 is SGHKS and CDR2 is YYEKEE (reference sequence). The CDR3 spells CASSLTTAEEFF. Using reference TRBV5-5 and TRBJ2-1 for the parts outside the CDR3, the full variable domain is DAGVTQSPTHLIKTRGQQVTLRCSPISGHKSVSWYQQVLGQGPQFIFQYYEKEERGRGNFPDRFSARQFPNYSSELNVNALLLGDSALYLCASSLTTAEEFFGPGTRLTVL.

The chain carries TRBV14 and TRBJ2-2; TCRdb reports TRBD2, a call that lacks DNA to check it against. Looked up from germline, CDR1 is SGHDN and CDR2 is FVKESK. The CDR3 has 19 residues. CDR3 region: CASSQDLAGALLNTGELFF.

The J gene is TRBJ2-7, the V gene TRBV20-1. The CDR3 is 13 residues long. Germline CDR1 reads DFQATT; CDR2 reads SNEGSKA (reference sequence). The CDR3: CSASTDRSYEQYF.

The chain is built from TRBV3-1 and TRBJ2-7. Germline CDR1 reads LGHDT; CDR2 reads YNNKEL (reference sequence). The CDR3 spans 11 residues. CDR3 in amino acids: CASSQVNEQYF.

The chain is built from TRBV30 and TRBJ2-5; TCRdb returns TRBD1, unconfirmable since there is no DNA. This CDR3 spans 14 amino acids. Germline-derived CDR1 and CDR2 are GTSNPN and SVGIG (reference sequence). CDR3 region: CAWSMRGLRETQYF.

The rearrangement uses TRBV5-1 and TRBJ2-2. This CDR3 region has 14 residues. Germline V CDR1 and CDR2: SGHRS, YFSETQ. The CDR3 protein is CASSTLGNTGELFF.

This chain uses TRBV14 with TRBJ2-7; absent DNA, TCRdb's TRBD2 call cannot be checked. Germline CDR1 SGHDN, CDR2 FVKESK. This CDR3 is built from 16 residues. This chain's CDR3 is CASSQKASGSFYEQYF.

This chain uses TRBV7-2 with TRBJ1-1; the D gene TCRdb calls, TRBD1, cannot be checked with no DNA. The CDR3 runs to 16 residues. The germline V gene encodes CDR1 SGHTA and CDR2 FQGNSA. The CDR3 loop is CASSLGTGMMNTEAFF.

The chain couples TRBV20-1 to TRBJ2-4. Germline-derived CDR1 and CDR2 are DFQATT and SNEGSKA (reference sequence). The CDR3 has 13 residues. CDR3 amino acids: CSVGSELKNIQYF.

The chain links TRBV20-1 to TRBJ2-7; there is no DNA to check the TCRdb D call of TRBD1. This CDR3 region has 14 residues. CDR1 is DFQATT, CDR2 SNEGSKA, per germline (reference sequence). The chain's CDR3 is CSATGTESSYEQYF.

The rearrangement joins TRBV5-4 to TRBJ2-7. Germline CDR1 SGHNT, CDR2 YYREEE (reference sequence). The CDR3 sequence is 13 residues long. CDR3 protein: CASSPKIGYEQYF.

The rearrangement uses TRBV11-2 and TRBJ1-1; TCRdb's D gene call, TRBD1, goes unchecked for lack of DNA. The CDR3 covers 15 residues. Germline-derived CDR1 and CDR2 are SGHAT and FQNNGV. This CDR3 is CASSSKVGVGVEAFF.

The rearrangement uses TRBV5-5 and TRBJ1-2. Germline assignment: CDR1 SGHKS and CDR2 YYEKEE (reference sequence). The CDR3 contains 15 residues. CDR3 region: CASNPIVRGFYGYTF.

This sequence joins TRBV4-1 and TRBJ2-7; TCRdb names TRBD2, which stays unverified in the absence of DNA. The V gene's germline CDR1 is MGHRA and CDR2 YSYEKL. The CDR3 length is 13 residues. The CDR3 protein is CASSRATEGEQYF.

The chain recombines TRBV4-1 with TRBJ1-2; TCRdb's D call, TRBD1, is unchecked because there is no DNA. The CDR3 covers 15 residues. The germline V gene has CDR1 MGHRA and CDR2 YSYEKL. CDR3 sequence: CASSPRDRETYGYTF.

The chain carries TRBV5-4 and TRBJ2-5. CDR3 size: 21 residues. Germline V gives CDR1 SGHNT, CDR2 YYREEE (reference sequence). The CDR3 here is CASSLSPQTQYFGFKQETQYF. Drawing the rest from reference TRBV5-4 and TRBJ2-5, the complete variable domain is ETGVTQSPTHLIKTRGQQVTLRCSSQSGHNTVSWYQQALGQGPQFIFQYYREEENGRGNFPPRFSGLQFPNYSSELNVNALELDDSALYLCASSLSPQTQYFGFKQETQYFGPGTRLLVL.

The V call is TRBV12-3 or TRBV12-4, the J call TRBJ1-4; TCRdb outputs TRBD1, but without DNA this stays unchecked. The CDR3 consists of 13 residues. The CDR3 sequence is CASRTGGSEKLFF.

V and J are TRBV30 and TRBJ2-2. The CDR3 has 12 amino acids. CDR1 and CDR2 from the germline V gene are GTSNPN and SVGIG (reference sequence). The chain's CDR3 is CAWSVGKGELFF.

V gene TRBV15 combines with J gene TRBJ1-5. The CDR3 sequence is 12 residues long. CDR1 and CDR2 (germline): LNHNV, YYDKDF (reference sequence). The CDR3 loop reads CATSRDALAQHF.

The chain uses TRBV6-1 and TRBJ2-7. This CDR3 has 12 amino acids. Germline CDR1 and CDR2: MNHNS and SASEGT. The CDR3 is CASSEGPSEQYF.

The chain links TRBV15 to TRBJ1-2. Germline values: CDR1 LNHNV, CDR2 YYDKDF (reference sequence). The CDR3 is made up of 13 amino acids. The CDR3 region is CATSADLNYGYTF.